The rows below give T cell receptor beta chains drawn from one sample of a study of cytomegalovirus exposure and HLA in healthy donors. Profiled with immunoSEQ multiplex PCR; TCRdb holds only in-frame clones, not every one. The table lists about 70,000 clones, about 74% of them singletons. Material for sequencing was PBMCs. The source of these receptors is a human donor in good health. CDR3s include the opening cysteine and the closing phenylalanine or tryptophan. A D gene is named only where the DNA matches it firmly. Clone size appears in some rows only: once, few, many, or a class for an expanded clone.

d_call	v_call	j_call	clone_size	cdr3_aa	cdr3_nt
NA	TRBV2	TRBJ2-3	NA	CATLERETGADTQYF	TGTGCCACCCTGGAACGGGAGACCGGAGCAGATACGCAGTATTTT
NA	TRBV6-5	TRBJ2-2	NA	CASSYSTANTGELFF	TGTGCCAGCAGTTACTCGACAGCGAACACCGGGGAGCTGTTTTTT
NA	TRBV5-1	TRBJ2-5	NA	CASSVLGQPQETQYF	TGCGCCAGCTCGGTGTTGGGGCAGCCCCAAGAGACCCAGTACTTC
NA	TRBV19	TRBJ1-2	NA	CASSIVPGKDHTF	TGTGCCAGTAGTATAGTACCAGGGAAAGACCACACCTTC
NA	TRBV6-5	TRBJ2-1	NA	CASSYARRGYNEQFF	TGTGCCAGCAGTTACGCCCGACGGGGCTACAATGAGCAGTTCTTC
NA	TRBV6-5	TRBJ1-2	NA	CASSYSSQGGYGYTF	TGTGCCAGCAGTTACTCCTCCCAGGGTGGCTATGGCTACACCTTC
TRBD2	TRBV4-1	TRBJ2-1	NA	CASSPPGLAGWGNEQFF	TGCGCCAGCAGCCCCCCGGGACTAGCGGGATGGGGTAATGAGCAGTTCTTC
TRBD2	TRBV9	TRBJ2-7	NA	CASSVEPSGSYEQYF	TGTGCCAGCAGCGTAGAGCCTAGCGGGAGCTACGAGCAGTACTTC
TRBD1	TRBV29-1	TRBJ2-1	NA	CSVGRTGGLGNEQFF	TGCAGCGTTGGCCGGACAGGGGGCCTAGGTAATGAGCAGTTCTTC
TRBD1	TRBV28	TRBJ1-1	NA	CASSSSGQGLTEAFF	TGTGCCAGCAGTTCCTCCGGACAGGGTCTCACTGAAGCTTTCTTT
TRBD1	TRBV5-6	TRBJ1-1	NA	CASSLDRVAEAFF	TGTGCCAGCAGTTTGGACAGGGTGGCTGAAGCTTTCTTT
TRBD2	TRBV2	TRBJ2-1	NA	CASSVLAVEQFF	TGTGCCAGCAGTGTCCTAGCGGTTGAGCAGTTCTTC
NA	TRBV21-1	TRBJ1-2	NA	CAVYREDYGYTF	TGTGCCGTCTACAGGGAAGACTATGGCTACACCTTC
NA	TRBV7-8	TRBJ2-5	NA	CASSLYENQETQYF	TGTGCCAGCAGCTTATACGAGAACCAAGAGACCCAGTACTTC
TRBD2	TRBV25-1	TRBJ2-3	NA	CASRGLAGWEDTQYF	TGTGCCAGCAGAGGACTAGCGGGATGGGAAGATACGCAGTATTTT
NA	TRBV29-1	TRBJ2-7	NA	CSVFAGPYEQYF	TGCAGCGTTTTCGCAGGGCCTTACGAGCAGTACTTC
TRBD2	TRBV11-2	TRBJ2-7	NA	CASSLDRLAGDEQYF	TGTGCCAGCAGCTTAGACCGACTAGCGGGAGACGAGCAGTACTTC
TRBD1	TRBV5-1	TRBJ2-3	once	CASSSMDRDTDTQYF	TGCGCCAGCAGCTCGATGGACAGGGATACAGATACGCAGTATTTT
NA	TRBV28	TRBJ1-4	NA	CASSSLWTATNEKLFF	TGTGCCAGCAGTTCCCTCTGGACAGCAACTAATGAAAAACTGTTTTTT
NA	TRBV5-4	TRBJ2-5	NA	CASSLDQGVETQYF	TGTGCCAGCAGCTTGGACCAGGGCGTGGAGACCCAGTACTTC
NA	TRBV6-5	TRBJ2-1	NA	CASSYSRGNEQFF	TGTGCCAGCAGTTACTCGCGGGGAAATGAGCAGTTCTTC
NA	TRBV7-9	TRBJ2-5	once	CASSRWRAVEETQYF	TGTGCCAGCAGCCGGTGGAGAGCGGTAGAAGAGACCCAGTACTTC
NA	TRBV27	TRBJ2-7	NA	CASSLTNYYEQYF	TGTGCCAGCAGTCTGACTAATTACTACGAGCAGTACTTC
NA	TRBV14	TRBJ2-2	few	CASSPQGYTGELFF	TGTGCCAGCAGCCCTCAGGGGTACACCGGGGAGCTGTTTTTT
TRBD2	TRBV5-4	TRBJ2-3	NA	CASSQDVPSGITDTDTQYF	TGTGCCAGCAGCCAAGATGTGCCTAGCGGGATAACTGACACAGATACGCAGTATTTT
NA	TRBV7-9	TRBJ2-7	NA	CASSVRPRGTYEQYF	TGTGCCAGCAGCGTACGGCCCCGGGGTACCTACGAGCAGTACTTC
TRBD2	TRBV4-2	TRBJ2-5	NA	CASSPGKVGRVDIYQETQYF	TGTGCCAGCAGCCCCGGCAAGGTCGGGAGGGTGGACATATATCAAGAGACCCAGTACTTC
TRBD2	TRBV5-1	TRBJ2-5	NA	CASSPSERGEETQYF	TGCGCCAGCAGCCCCTCGGAACGGGGGGAAGAGACCCAGTACTTC
TRBD2	TRBV7-6	TRBJ2-3	NA	CASSYLPGGEDTQYF	TGTGCCAGCAGCTATCTACCGGGAGGAGAAGATACGCAGTATTTT
TRBD1	TRBV28	TRBJ2-7	NA	CASRGQTFSYEQYF	TGTGCCAGCAGGGGACAGACCTTCTCCTACGAGCAGTACTTC
NA	TRBV2	TRBJ1-2	NA	CASSVGLSYGYTF	TGTGCCAGCAGCGTGGGACTCTCCTATGGCTACACCTTC
NA	TRBV5-1	TRBJ1-1	NA	CASSLGGNTEAFF	TGCGCCAGCAGCTTAGGAGGGAACACTGAAGCTTTCTTT
TRBD1	TRBV27	TRBJ1-1	NA	CASSLTGVNTEAFF	TGTGCCAGCAGTTTAACAGGGGTGAACACTGAAGCTTTCTTT
NA	TRBV30	TRBJ1-6	NA	CAWNKGLNSPLHF	TGTGCCTGGAACAAGGGGCTAAATTCACCCCTCCACTTT
TRBD1	TRBV7-3	TRBJ1-1	once	CASSPTGGWSTEAFF	TGTGCCAGCAGCCCCACAGGGGGTTGGAGCACTGAAGCTTTCTTT
TRBD1	TRBV25-1	TRBJ1-1	NA	CASSGDRGGTEAFF	TGTGCCAGCAGTGGCGACAGGGGCGGCACTGAAGCTTTCTTT
TRBD1	TRBV29-1	TRBJ1-2	few	CSVEDRGTGKSGYTF	TGCAGCGTTGAAGATCGAGGGACAGGGAAGTCGGGCTACACCTTC
TRBD2	TRBV15	TRBJ2-3	NA	CATSRDQKTSGDTQYF	TGTGCCACCAGCAGAGATCAAAAGACTAGCGGCGATACGCAGTATTTT
NA	TRBV30	TRBJ2-1	NA	CAWSGSEVNEQFF	TGTGCCTGGAGTGGGAGTGAGGTAAATGAGCAGTTCTTC
NA	TRBV6-5	TRBJ1-1	NA	CASSLGGGLNTEAFF	TGTGCCAGCAGCCTCGGGGGTGGGCTGAACACTGAAGCTTTCTTT
NA	TRBV11-3	TRBJ1-1	NA	CASSLESMNTEAFF	TGTGCCAGCAGCTTAGAGTCCATGAACACTGAAGCTTTCTTT
TRBD1	TRBV5-5	TRBJ1-4	few	CASIRQGSPNEKLFF	TGTGCCAGCATTCGACAGGGATCGCCTAATGAAAAACTGTTTTTT
NA	TRBV27	TRBJ1-2	NA	CASRLRTVSPYGYTF	TGTGCCAGCAGGCTCCGGACAGTCTCACCCTATGGCTACACCTTC
NA	TRBV13	TRBJ2-7	NA	CASSLKGDEQYF	TGTGCCAGCAGCTTAAAAGGGGACGAGCAGTACTTC
TRBD2	TRBV7-3	TRBJ2-3	NA	CASSLSGGGSDTQYF	TGTGCCAGCAGCTTGAGCGGGGGAGGGTCAGATACGCAGTATTTT